Below, 24 T cell receptor beta chains from the same sample are listed, as sequenced in a study of cytomegalovirus exposure and HLA in healthy donors. Assay used: immunoSEQ multiplex PCR; TCRdb lists only in-frame clones, some missing. The sample contains 300,000 to 400,000 clones, 75% to 90% of which appear only once. Sequencing was carried out using PBMCs. These receptors originate from a woman younger than 35 in good health and CMV-seronegative.

This clone was observed a handful of times. The chain recombines TRBV2 with TRBJ1-6; the match to TRBD1 covers 7 bases. The CDR3 covers 15 residues. The trim removed 3 bases at V and 7 bases at J, leaving 6 bases unmatched. In germline, CDR1 is SNHLY, CDR2 FYNNEI. The CDR3 sequence: CASSDKAGGNSPLHF. The CDR3 DNA reads TGTGCCAGCAGTGATAAGGCAGGGGGAAATTCACCCCTCCACTTT.

The V call is TRBV28, the J call TRBJ1-3, with D hard to call. Trimming cost V 2 bases and J 0 bases, with 17 bases left between them. Germline assignment: CDR1 MDHEN and CDR2 SYDVKM. The CDR3 spans 18 residues. DNA for the CDR3: TGTGCCAGCAGTTTAGAGGCTCTCCCAGACCCCTCTGGAAACACCATATATTTT. Amino acid sequence: CASSLEALPDPSGNTIYF.

The genes are TRBV28 and TRBJ2-2, with a tentative D call TRBD2 (5 bases). CDR3 length equals 15 residues. Germline CDR1 reads MDHEN; CDR2 reads SYDVKM. The V end lost 9 bases, the J end lost 5 bases, and 19 bases lay between the germline ends. Here the CDR3 DNA reads TGTGCCAGTTCTATCAGGCTAGGGAGTACCGGGGAGCTGTTTTTT. This gives the protein CASSIRLGSTGELFF.

This rearrangement joins TRBV13 to TRBJ2-7, with D hard to call. Trimming removed 3 bases at V and 0 bases at J, with 6 bases between. The CDR3 length is 13 residues. In germline, CDR1 is PRHDT, CDR2 FYEKMQ (reference sequence). Here the CDR3 reads CASSLGDSYEQYF. CDR3 nucleotide sequence: TGTGCCAGCAGCTTGGGCGACTCCTACGAGCAGTACTTC.

The V and J genes are TRBV7-9 and TRBJ2-7, with TRBD1 identical over 9 bases. The CDR3 runs to 14 residues. J lost 6 bases, V lost 5 bases, and 8 bases had no gene match. Germline V gene lookup returns CDR1 SEHNR and CDR2 FQNEAQ (reference sequence). The CDR3 nucleotides read TGTGCCAGCAGCCCCCCGGACAGGGGTGGCGAGCAGTACTTC. As protein: CASSPPDRGGEQYF.

This clone has only one observation. The chain employs TRBV18 and TRBJ1-1; unclear D gene. Trimming removed 4 bases at V and 4 bases at J, with 13 bases between. This CDR3 comprises 14 residues. Germline CDR1 is KGHSH and CDR2 is LQKENI. In DNA, the CDR3 is TGTGCCAGCTCACGACAAAAGCCAGCCACTGAAGCTTTCTTT. It yields the protein CASSRQKPATEAFF. The full variable domain, its missing parts supplied by reference TRBV18 and TRBJ1-1, is NAGVMQNPRHLVRRRGQEARLRCSPMKGHSHVYWYRQLPEEGLKFMVYLQKENIIDESGMPKERFSAEFPKEGPSILRIQQVVRGDSAAYFCASSRQKPATEAFFGQGTRLTVV.

V usage is TRBV4-1 and J usage is TRBJ2-7; D perhaps matches TRBD1 (5 bases). V was shortened by 1 base and J by 4 bases, with 11 bases between the two germline ends. Germline V CDR1 and CDR2: MGHRA, YSYEKL. The CDR3 length is 14 residues. CDR3 in amino acids: CASSQVQGVYEQYF. The DNA of the CDR3 is TGCGCCAGCAGCCAAGTCCAGGGTGTGTACGAGCAGTACTTC.

The V call is TRBV6-5, the J call TRBJ2-7; 11 bases are a match to TRBD1. The CDR3 is made up of 14 amino acids. Germline V lookup: CDR1 MNHEY, CDR2 SVGAGI. Trimming cost V 6 bases and J 0 bases; bases outside gene matches: 1. CDR3 in amino acids: CASRGTGGSYEQYF. In nucleotides, the CDR3 is TGTGCCAGCAGGGGGACAGGGGGCTCCTACGAGCAGTACTTC.

The CDR3 DNA reads TGTGCCAGCAGTTTATACTTCCCGGAAGGTCCCGGGGCCTACAATGAGCAGTTCTTC. Translation: CASSLYFPEGPGAYNEQFF. The rearrangement joins TRBV27 to TRBJ2-1; D might be TRBD2 (5 bases). Trimming took off 1 base at V and 2 bases at J, with 21 bases between the two ends. CDR3 size: 19 residues. Germline CDR1 MNHEY, CDR2 SMNVEV (reference sequence).

CDR3 loop: CASSLTNRGEGGYTF. DNA of the CDR3: TGTGCCAGCTCACTCACCAACAGGGGTGAGGGTGGCTACACCTTC. This chain joins TRBV18 and TRBJ1-2; 7 nucleotides match TRBD1. The CDR3 covers 15 residues. The germline CDR1 and CDR2 sequences are KGHSH and LQKENI. V shed 4 bases and J 7 bases; nucleotides not matched to a gene: 12.

This clone occurred once. The V call is TRBV5-1, the J call TRBJ2-1; 10 bases are shared with TRBD2. CDR3 length: 15 amino acids. CDR1 and CDR2 from the germline V gene are SGHRS and YFSETQ. Trimming at V came to 5 bases and at J to 5 bases, leaving 7 bases not matched to a gene. The CDR3 loop reads CASRTLAGANNEQFF. Here the CDR3 DNA reads TGCGCCAGCAGAACCCTAGCGGGAGCGAACAATGAGCAGTTCTTC. The full variable domain, its missing parts supplied by reference TRBV5-1 and TRBJ2-1, is KAGVTQTPRYLIKTRGQQVTLSCSPISGHRSVSWYQQTPGQGLQFLFEYFSETQRNKGNFPGRFSGRQFSNSRSEMNVSTLELGDSALYLCASRTLAGANNEQFFGPGTRLTVL.

The chain combines TRBV11-2 with TRBJ2-7, with 7 bases aligning to TRBD1. Germline V lookup: CDR1 SGHAT, CDR2 FQNNGV. V lost 1 base and J lost 4; bases outside the gene matches: 4. CDR3 length equals 14 residues. The CDR3 coding sequence is TGTGCCAGCAGCTTAGGGGCCAGGGGGTACGAGCAGTACTTC. This codes for CASSLGARGYEQYF.

This clone has ten or more counts. The chain has TRBV7-9 and TRBJ1-1; D is ambiguous. The ends were cut back, 4 bases at V and 11 bases at J, with 17 bases in the middle. Germline CDR1 is SEHNR and CDR2 is FQNEAQ (reference sequence). This CDR3 comprises 13 residues. Here the CDR3 reads CASSSALTGWAFF. As DNA, the CDR3 is TGTGCCAGCAGCTCCGCATTGACGGGGTGGGCTTTCTTT.

The chain recombines TRBV13 with TRBJ2-4, with D possibly TRBD2 on 5 matching bases. Germline lookup yields CDR1 PRHDT and CDR2 FYEKMQ (reference sequence). V shed 3 bases and J shed 7 bases, with 7 bases lying between them. This CDR3 spans 12 amino acids. The CDR3 loop reads CASSFGENIQYF. In nucleotides, the CDR3 is TGTGCCAGCAGCTTCGGGGAGAACATTCAGTACTTC.

The rearrangement uses TRBV4-2 and TRBJ1-2; D gene ambiguous. Germline V CDR1 and CDR2: LGHNA, YNFKEQ. The CDR3 runs 15 residues. Trimming removed 1 base from V and 3 bases from J, with 12 bases in between. The CDR3 DNA reads TGTGCCAGCAGCCAAGCTTTGTTCGACTACTATGGCTACACCTTC. Protein sequence: CASSQALFDYYGYTF.

Only a few counts were recorded for this clone. The genes are TRBV30 and TRBJ1-1; D may be TRBD1 (5 bases). The CDR3 runs 15 residues. V dropped 1 base and J dropped 5 bases, with 17 bases sitting between them. From germline, CDR1 is GTSNPN and CDR2 SVGIG (reference sequence). This chain's CDR3 is CAWSGRIGVGTEAFF. The CDR3 DNA is TGTGCCTGGAGTGGGCGGATAGGGGTGGGAACTGAAGCTTTCTTT.

The chain employs TRBV5-4 and TRBJ2-3; D perhaps matches TRBD1 (6 bases). The germline V gene has CDR1 SGHNT and CDR2 YYREEE (reference sequence). The CDR3 loop spans 14 amino acids. V lost 0 bases, J lost 7 bases, and 12 bases lay in between. The CDR3 region has the DNA TGTGCCAGCAGCTTGGCCAGGGGCCCAAATACGCAGTATTTT. Translation: CASSLARGPNTQYF.

The rearrangement uses TRBV6-5 and TRBJ2-2, with D hard to call. The CDR3 consists of 14 residues. From germline, CDR1 is MNHEY and CDR2 SVGAGI. The V gene lost 4 bases and the J gene lost 6 bases, with 12 bases spanning the gap. CDR3 in amino acids: CASSSEISAGELFF. Here the CDR3 DNA reads TGTGCCAGCAGTTCCGAAATTAGTGCCGGGGAGCTGTTTTTT.

As to this clone: Other DNA sequences within the sample encode an identical CDR3. Here the CDR3 reads CASSLVRTEAFF. DNA of the CDR3: TGTGCCAGCAGCTTAGTCAGGACTGAAGCTTTCTTT. The chain employs TRBV7-2 and TRBJ1-1; D unclear. CDR3 size: 12 residues. The ends were cut back, 1 base at V and 5 bases at J, with 5 bases in the middle. Looked up from germline, CDR1 is SGHTA and CDR2 is FQGNSA.

This chain connects TRBV27 to TRBJ2-1, with D perhaps matching TRBD2 (5 bases). This CDR3 has 14 residues. V lost 2 bases and J 4 bases, leaving 9 bases between the germline ends. CDR1 is MNHEY and CDR2 is SMNVEV in the germline V gene (reference sequence). The CDR3 region has the DNA TGTGCCAGCAGTTTAAGAGCGGAGTACAATGAGCAGTTCTTC. It translates to CASSLRAEYNEQFF.

The CDR3 reads CASSLGSDYGYTF. The CDR3 DNA reads TGTGCCAGCAGCTTAGGCTCAGACTATGGCTACACCTTC. The chain employs TRBV7-6 and TRBJ1-2, with D uncertain. The germline CDR1 and CDR2 sequences are SGHVS and FNYEAQ. Trimming pared 1 base from V and 3 bases from J, leaving 6 bases between. The CDR3 is made up of 13 amino acids.

The sample holds a few counts of this clone. The V and J genes are TRBV7-9 and TRBJ1-4; no firm D call. Germline V CDR1 and CDR2: SEHNR, FQNEAQ (reference sequence). Trimming took off 1 base at V and 5 bases at J, with 11 bases between the two ends. The CDR3 extends over 15 amino acids. The CDR3 nucleotides read TGTGCCAGCAGCTTAGTTGCCAGATCGAATGAAAAACTGTTTTTT. It codes for CASSLVARSNEKLFF.

This chain uses TRBV15 with TRBJ2-5, with TRBD1 matching 9 bases. Germline loops: CDR1 LNHNV, CDR2 YYDKDF (reference sequence). V was pared by 5 bases and J by 3 bases, with 7 bases of the junction left unmatched. This CDR3 spans 15 amino acids. The CDR3 nucleotides read TGTGCCACCAGCGGGACAGGGTTGGGGAAAGAGACCCAGTACTTC. The encoded protein is CATSGTGLGKETQYF.

This chain links TRBV10-3 with TRBJ2-7, with 9 bases aligning to TRBD1. The length of the CDR3 is 13 residues. The V and J ends lost 7 bases and 4 bases, in that order; junction bases with no gene match: 5. Germline CDR1 and CDR2: ENHRY and SYGVKD. CDR3 in DNA: TGTGCCATCAAACCGACAGGGGGATACGAGCAGTACTTC. Its protein product is CAIKPTGGYEQYF.